These T cell receptor beta chains were read from a single sample in a study of CD4 T cell repertoires in COVID-19. Clones were sequenced by immunoSEQ multiplex PCR, and TCRdb holds only the in-frame ones, with some missing. The sample yields 65,000 to 95,000 clones, 83% seen once. The sequencing used CD4+ T cells from peripheral blood, collected after recovery from COVID-19. The origin of the receptors is a human donor who had COVID-19. CDR3s leave out the opening cysteine and the closing phenylalanine or tryptophan. The D gene is left open where the match is weak.

d_call | j_call | v_call | cdr3_aa
- | TRBJ1-4 | TRBV30 | ASLGESMGKLF
TRBD1 | TRBJ1-2 | TRBV5-6 | ASNEGQGRGYT
- | TRBJ2-3 | TRBV5-1 | ASSMWGTSTDTQY
TRBD2 | TRBJ2-1 | TRBV2 | AMRAGAYNEQF
- | TRBJ2-5 | TRBV2 | ASSEEGDAWGTQY
- | TRBJ2-7 | TRBV19 | ASSFRDFSYEQY
TRBD1 | TRBJ1-2 | TRBV24-1 | ATSDSPPRDREGYT
- | TRBJ1-6 | TRBV7-9 | ASSSGVFNSPLH
- | TRBJ1-3 | TRBV7-2 | ASSLGFTGNTIY
TRBD1 | TRBJ1-4 | TRBV19 | ASSSPGTATNEKLF
- | TRBJ2-5 | TRBV19 | ASSDTWQETQY
- | TRBJ2-2 | TRBV2 | ASNTLSTGELF